This TCR beta chain was recovered during a study of breast tumors, draining lymph nodes, adjacent tissues. This clonotype was counted a single time. Its specificity is not known. There are 14 residues in the CDR3. The ends were cut back, 0 bases at V and 6 bases at J, with 11 bases in the middle. CDR1 and CDR2 (germline): LNHNV, YYDKDF (reference sequence). General study results and limits: Data fit most tumor T cells coming from lymph node, expanding in tumor. Tumor repertoires ranked between lymph nodes and nontumor tissue in diversity, with V and J gene preferences. Luminal-like breast cancer showed significantly greater tumor-nontumor repertoire similarity than basal-like breast cancer did.

Breast cancer patients provided tissue from their axillary draining lymph nodes. TCRdb processed the multiplex PCR reads anew with MiXCR; each CDR3 protein has one entry. The table shows 130,000 or so distinct CDR3 sequences, with roughly 33% occurring only once. Sequenced material: axillary lymph node tissue. The receptor comes from a female donor with breast cancer. Some clones in this sample may be carry-over from other donors' samples. J is TRBJ1-2 and V is TRBV15; no definite D call. The DNA of the CDR3 is TGTGCCACCAGCAGAGATTTAGGGCGGGATGGCTACACCTTC. Its translation is CATSRDLGRDGYTF.